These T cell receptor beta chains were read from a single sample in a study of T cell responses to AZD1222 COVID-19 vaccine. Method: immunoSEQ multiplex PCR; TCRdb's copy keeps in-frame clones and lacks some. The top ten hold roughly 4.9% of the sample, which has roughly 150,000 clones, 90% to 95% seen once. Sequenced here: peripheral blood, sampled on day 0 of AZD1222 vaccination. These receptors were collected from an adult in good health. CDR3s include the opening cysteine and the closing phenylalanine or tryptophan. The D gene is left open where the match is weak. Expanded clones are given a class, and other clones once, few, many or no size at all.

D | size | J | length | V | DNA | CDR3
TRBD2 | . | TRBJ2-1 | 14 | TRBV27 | TGTGCCAGCAGTTCCGGGACTAGCCTCCCTGAGCAGTTCTTC | CASSSGTSLPEQFF
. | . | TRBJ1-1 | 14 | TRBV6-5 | TGTGCCAGCGGGGACGGGGGTAAGGGGACTGAAGCTTTCTTT | CASGDGGKGTEAFF
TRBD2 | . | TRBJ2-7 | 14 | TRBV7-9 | TGTGCCAGCAGCCACCGGACTAGCGGTTACGAGCAGTACTTC | CASSHRTSGYEQYF
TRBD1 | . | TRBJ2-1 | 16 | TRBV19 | TGTGCCAGTGGCGGACAGGGGGTTGCCTCCTACAATGAGCAGTTCTTC | CASGGQGVASYNEQFF
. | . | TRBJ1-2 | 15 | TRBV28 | TGTGCCAGCAGCACTAATACTAGATTAGGGAAAGGCTACACCTTC | CASSTNTRLGKGYTF
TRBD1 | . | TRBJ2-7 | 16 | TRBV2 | TGTGCCAGCAATAACAGGGGGCAACACCCCTGGGACGAGCAGTACTTC | CASNNRGQHPWDEQYF
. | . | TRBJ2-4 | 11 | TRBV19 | TGTGCCAGTACAGGGGATGGGCGAAGATACTTC | CASTGDGRRYF
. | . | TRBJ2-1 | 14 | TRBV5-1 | TGCGCCAGCAGCTTCGGCGGAATCTACAATGAGCAGTTCTTC | CASSFGGIYNEQFF
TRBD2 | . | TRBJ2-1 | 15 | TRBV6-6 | TGTGCCAGCAATTACATAGCGGGAGTAAGCAATGAGCAGTTCTTC | CASNYIAGVSNEQFF
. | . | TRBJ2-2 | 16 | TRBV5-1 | TGCGCCAGCAGCCCCAGCGGGCAGGCGAACACCGGGGAGCTGTTTTTT | CASSPSGQANTGELFF
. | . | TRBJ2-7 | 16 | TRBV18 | TGTGCCAGCTCACTGCAAGCTAGCGAGGGGCCCTACGAGCAGTACTTC | CASSLQASEGPYEQYF
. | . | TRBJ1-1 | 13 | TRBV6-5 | TGTGCCAGCAGTTATAGGGGCAACACTGAAGCTTTCTTT | CASSYRGNTEAFF
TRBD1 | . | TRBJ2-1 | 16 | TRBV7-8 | TGTGCCAGTCCCAAGAGGGACAGGAGATCCTACAATGAGCAGTTCTTC | CASPKRDRRSYNEQFF
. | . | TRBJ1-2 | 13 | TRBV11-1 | TGTGCCAGCAGCAATCCCCCTGAATATGGCTACACCTTC | CASSNPPEYGYTF
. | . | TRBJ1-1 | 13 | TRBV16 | TGTGCCAGCAGCCTACGCGGATACACTGAAGCTTTCTTT | CASSLRGYTEAFF
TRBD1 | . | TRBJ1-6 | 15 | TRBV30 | TGTGCCTGGAGTCGACGGGGGACAGGGCACTCACCCCTCCACTTT | CAWSRRGTGHSPLHF
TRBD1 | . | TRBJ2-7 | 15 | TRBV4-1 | TGCGCCAGCAGCCACCCCGGACAGGGGAGGGGCGAGCAGTACTTC | CASSHPGQGRGEQYF
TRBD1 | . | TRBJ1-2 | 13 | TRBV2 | TGTGCCAGCAGTTACCGACAGGGCGCTGGCTACACCTTC | CASSYRQGAGYTF
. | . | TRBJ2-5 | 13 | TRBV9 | TGTGCCAGCAGCGTAGGTATAAAAGAGACCCAGTACTTC | CASSVGIKETQYF
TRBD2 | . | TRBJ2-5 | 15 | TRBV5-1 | TGCGCCAGCAGCTTGAGCGGGGCGTACCAAGAGACCCAGTACTTC | CASSLSGAYQETQYF
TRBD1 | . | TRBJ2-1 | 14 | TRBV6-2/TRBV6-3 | TGTGCCAGCAGTTATTGGGGACAGGGGGATGAGCAGTTCTTC | CASSYWGQGDEQFF
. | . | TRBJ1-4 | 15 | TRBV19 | TGTGCCAGTAGTGGCGGGTCTGCAACTAATGAAAAACTGTTTTTT | CASSGGSATNEKLFF
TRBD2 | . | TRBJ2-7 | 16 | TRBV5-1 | TGCGCCAGCAGCTTGGAACTAGCGGGAGGCTCTGGGGAGCAGTACTTC | CASSLELAGGSGEQYF
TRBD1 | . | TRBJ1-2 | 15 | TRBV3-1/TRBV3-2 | TGTGCCAGCAGCCAACAATGGGACAGGGAAGGAGGCTACACCTTC | CASSQQWDREGGYTF
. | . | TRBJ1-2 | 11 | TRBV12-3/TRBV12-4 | TGTGCCAGCAGCCGAACGAGTGGCTACACCTTC | CASSRTSGYTF
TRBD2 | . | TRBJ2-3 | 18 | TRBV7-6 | TGTGCCAGCAGCCAAACTAGCGGGAGCCCCTCTAGCACAGATACGCAGTATTTT | CASSQTSGSPSSTDTQYF
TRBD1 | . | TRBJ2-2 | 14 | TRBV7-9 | TGTGCCAGCAGAACCGGGACAGGGACCGGGGAGCTGTTTTTT | CASRTGTGTGELFF
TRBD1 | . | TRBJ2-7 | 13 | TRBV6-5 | TGTGCCAGCAAAAAGACAGGGGGGTACGAGCAGTACTTC | CASKKTGGYEQYF
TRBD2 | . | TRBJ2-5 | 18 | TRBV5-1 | TGCGCCAGCAGCTCAGACGGACTAGCGGGGGCAAGGGGAGAGACCCAGTACTTC | CASSSDGLAGARGETQYF
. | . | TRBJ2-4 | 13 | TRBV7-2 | TGTGCCAGCAGCTCCTCAGACAGGAACATTCAGTACTTC | CASSSSDRNIQYF
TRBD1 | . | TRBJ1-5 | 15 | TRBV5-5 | TGTGCCAGCAGCTTTGATGACACCTTTCCAGGGGGCCAGCATTTT | CASSFDDTFPGGQHF
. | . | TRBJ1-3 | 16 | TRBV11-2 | TGTGCCAGCAGCTTAGTGGTCGCCGGCTCTGGAAACACCATATATTTT | CASSLVVAGSGNTIYF
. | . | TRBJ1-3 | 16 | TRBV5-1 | TGCGCCAGCAGCTTGGGCCGGGGATCCTCTGGAAACACCATATATTTT | CASSLGRGSSGNTIYF
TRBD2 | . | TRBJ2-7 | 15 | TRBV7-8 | TGTGCCAGCAGCGTGACTAGCGGCTCCTCCTACGAGCAGTACTTC | CASSVTSGSSYEQYF
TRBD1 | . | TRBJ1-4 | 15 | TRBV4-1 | TGCGCCAGCAGCCAAACGACAGGGGAAAATGAAAAACTGTTTTTT | CASSQTTGENEKLFF
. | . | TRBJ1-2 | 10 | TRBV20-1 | TGCAGTGCACCAGTGTACGGCTACACCTTC | CSAPVYGYTF
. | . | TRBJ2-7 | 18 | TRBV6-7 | TGTGCCAGCAGTTACTCCACTATAGCGGTCCAGGGGCCCTACGAGCAGTACTTC | CASSYSTIAVQGPYEQYF
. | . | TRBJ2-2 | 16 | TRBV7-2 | TGTGCCAGCAGCTTAGCAGGGACCCGCTTATCCGGGGAGCTGTTTTTT | CASSLAGTRLSGELFF
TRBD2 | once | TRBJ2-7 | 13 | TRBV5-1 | TGCGCCAGCAGCGGGACTAGCTCCTACGAGCAGTACTTC | CASSGTSSYEQYF
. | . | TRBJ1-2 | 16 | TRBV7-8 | TGTGCCAGCAGCTTAGCTTCCTCGGGGGAGTGGGGTGGCTACACCTTC | CASSLASSGEWGGYTF
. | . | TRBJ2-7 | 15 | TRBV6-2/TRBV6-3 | TGTGCCAGCAGTTACGGCGAAAGGGGTTCCTACGAGCAGTACTTC | CASSYGERGSYEQYF
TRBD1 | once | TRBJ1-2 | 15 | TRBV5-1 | TGCGCCAGCAGCCCGGGACAGGCGGTAATCTATGGCTACACCTTC | CASSPGQAVIYGYTF
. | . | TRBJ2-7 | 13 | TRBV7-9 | TGTGCCAGCAGCTTTTCCGGGAGTTACGAGCAGTACTTC | CASSFSGSYEQYF
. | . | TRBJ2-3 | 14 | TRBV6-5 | TGTGCCAGCATATGGGGGCCCCTTGCAGATACGCAGTATTTT | CASIWGPLADTQYF
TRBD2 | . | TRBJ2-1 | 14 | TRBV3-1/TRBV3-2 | TGTGCCAGCAGCCCGGGGGGGAGTTACAATGAGCAGTTCTTC | CASSPGGSYNEQFF
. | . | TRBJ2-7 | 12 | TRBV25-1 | TGTGCCAGCAGTGATGGCGTCTACGAGCAGTACTTC | CASSDGVYEQYF
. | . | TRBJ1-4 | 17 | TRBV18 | TGTGCCAGCTCACCATTTTCGGGATTTGCAACTAATGAAAAACTGTTTTTT | CASSPFSGFATNEKLFF